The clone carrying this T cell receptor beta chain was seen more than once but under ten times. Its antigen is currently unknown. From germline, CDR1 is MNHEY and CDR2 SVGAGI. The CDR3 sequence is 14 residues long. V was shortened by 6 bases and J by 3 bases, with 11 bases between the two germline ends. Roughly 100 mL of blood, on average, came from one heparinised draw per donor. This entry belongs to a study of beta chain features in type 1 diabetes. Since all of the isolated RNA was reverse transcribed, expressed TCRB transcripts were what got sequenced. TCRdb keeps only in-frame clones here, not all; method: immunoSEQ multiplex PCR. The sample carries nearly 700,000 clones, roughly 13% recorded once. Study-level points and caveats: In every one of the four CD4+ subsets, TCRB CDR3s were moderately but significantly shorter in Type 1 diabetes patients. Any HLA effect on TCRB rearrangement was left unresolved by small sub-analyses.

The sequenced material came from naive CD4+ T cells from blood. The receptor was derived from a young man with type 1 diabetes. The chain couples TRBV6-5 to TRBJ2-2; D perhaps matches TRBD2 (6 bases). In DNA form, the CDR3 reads TGTGCCAGCAGAATAGCGGAACACACCGGGGAGCTGTTTTTT. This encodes CASRIAEHTGELFF.